The table lists the clone carrying this TCR beta chain with many counts. The V segment lost 5 bases and the J segment 8 bases; nucleotides outside the gene matches: 13. The CDR3 runs to 17 residues. This record belongs to a study of T cell repertoires in cytomegalovirus infection. TCRdb itself ran the reads through MiXCR, one entry per CDR3 protein. The data show hundreds of thousands of distinct CDR3 sequences, 15% to 20% seen once. The sequencing input was PBMCs. This TCR came from a human donor in good health (CMV status not recorded). Some clones in this sample may be carry-over from other donors' samples. This chain joins TRBV12-3 or TRBV12-4 and TRBJ2-4; TRBD2 agrees at 12 bases. This CDR3 is CASSTFQGLAGSDIQYF. The CDR3 region has the DNA TGTGCCAGCAGTACCTTTCAAGGACTAGCGGGGTCAGACATTCAGTACTTC.